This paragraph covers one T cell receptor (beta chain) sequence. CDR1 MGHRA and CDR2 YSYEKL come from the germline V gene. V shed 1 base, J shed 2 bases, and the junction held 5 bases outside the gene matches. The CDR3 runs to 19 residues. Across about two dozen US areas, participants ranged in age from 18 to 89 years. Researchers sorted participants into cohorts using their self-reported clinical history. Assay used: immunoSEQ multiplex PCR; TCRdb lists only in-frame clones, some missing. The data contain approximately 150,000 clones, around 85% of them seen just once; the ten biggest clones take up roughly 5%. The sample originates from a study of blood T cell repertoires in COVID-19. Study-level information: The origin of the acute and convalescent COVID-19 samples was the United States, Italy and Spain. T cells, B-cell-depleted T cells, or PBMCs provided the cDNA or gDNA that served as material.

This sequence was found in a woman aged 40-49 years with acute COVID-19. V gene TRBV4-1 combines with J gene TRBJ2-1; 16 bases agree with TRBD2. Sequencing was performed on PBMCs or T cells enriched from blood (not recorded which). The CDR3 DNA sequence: TGCGCCAGCAGCCAAGGGGGACTAGCGGGAGGGTACCCCTACAATGAGCAGTTCTTC. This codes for CASSQGGLAGGYPYNEQFF.